The present entry profiles one TCR beta chain with its context. These data are taken from a study of early T cells in non-severe SARS-CoV-2 infection. The CDR3 spans 13 residues. Germline V gene lookup returns CDR1 DFQATT and CDR2 SNEGSKA (reference sequence). V lost 3 bases and J 3 bases, leaving 11 bases between the germline ends. cDNA molecules, individually, were tagged with unique molecular identifiers. TCRdb reprocessed the 5' RACE reads with MiXCR, giving one entry per CDR3 protein. This sample has over 70,000 distinct CDR3 sequences; 14% occur once, and the top ten carry 3% to 4.5%. This clonotype was sampled from an adult who was a healthcare worker with PCR-confirmed SARS-CoV-2 infection or an uninfected control (not recorded which). This sample comprised whole blood, obtained at baseline. The chain has TRBV20-1 and TRBJ1-2, with D tentatively TRBD1 (6 bases). CDR3 in DNA: TGCAGTGCTAGCACGGACAGCGACTATGGCTACACCTTC. This codes for CSASTDSDYGYTF.